The entry that follows covers one T cell receptor (beta chain) sequence. Its antigen is unknown. This CDR3 is built from 12 residues. The germline gives CDR1 MNHNS, CDR2 SASEGT. Trimming cost V 6 bases and J 5 bases, with 11 bases left between them. This entry is derived from a study of cytomegalovirus exposure and HLA in healthy donors. About the study: An early data release held about 85 million unique TCRs from HLA-typed donors. Whole-study results and caveats: More than 150 TCR beta chains were listed as cytomegalovirus-associated. Later analysis showed most CMV-associated TCR beta chains appearing HLA-restricted.

Amplification used 60 Vbeta primers and 13 Jbeta primers. Some clones are missing from TCRdb's copy, which holds only in-frame ones; the method was immunoSEQ multiplex PCR. Here the sample spans about 95,000 clones, approximately 80% being singletons. Sequences were obtained from PBMCs. V is TRBV6-1 and J is TRBJ2-7; TRBD1 might be the D (6 bases). The sequence derives from a middle-aged woman in good health and CMV-seronegative. In nucleotides, the CDR3 is TGTGCCAGCAGACGGGACACCCACGAGCAGTACTTC. Translated: CASRRDTHEQYF.